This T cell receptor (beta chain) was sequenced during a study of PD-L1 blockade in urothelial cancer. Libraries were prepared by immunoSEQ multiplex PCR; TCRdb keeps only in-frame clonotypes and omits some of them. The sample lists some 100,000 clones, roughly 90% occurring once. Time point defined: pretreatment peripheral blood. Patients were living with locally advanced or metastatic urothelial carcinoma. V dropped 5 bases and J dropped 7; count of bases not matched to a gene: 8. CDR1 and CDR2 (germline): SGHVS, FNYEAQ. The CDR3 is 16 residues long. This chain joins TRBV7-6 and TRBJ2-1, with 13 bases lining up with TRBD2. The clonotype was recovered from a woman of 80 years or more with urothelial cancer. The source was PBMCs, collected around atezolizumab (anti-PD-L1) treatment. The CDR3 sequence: CASSTTSGRAGNEQFF. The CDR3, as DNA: TGTGCCAGCAGCACAACTAGCGGGAGGGCCGGGAATGAGCAGTTCTTC.